The 25 T cell receptor beta chains reported below all come from one sample, sequenced in a study of shared clonotypes between healthy human individuals. Using immunoSEQ multiplex PCR, the repertoire was profiled, and TCRdb retains in-frame clones only, with some absent. This table has about 490,000 clones, less than 80% appearing once. Sample: PBMCs. The receptors shown here come from a woman in her forties in good health. Some clones in this sample may be carry-over from other donors' samples.

The sample holds many counts of this clone. V usage is TRBV9 and J usage is TRBJ2-7; 8 bases map to TRBD1. With V trimmed by 4 bases and J by 4 bases, 13 bases remained unmatched. CDR3 length: 16 amino acids. In germline, CDR1 is SGDLS, CDR2 YYNGEE. CDR3 in DNA: TGTGCCAGCAGCCCTCGGACAGGGACGATGCGGTACGAGCAGTACTTC. Protein product: CASSPRTGTMRYEQYF.

V gene TRBV28 combines with J gene TRBJ1-2; D ambiguous. The CDR3 is 16 amino acids. V dropped 6 bases and J dropped 7 bases, with 24 bases sitting between them. The V gene's germline CDR1 is MDHEN and CDR2 SYDVKM. The CDR3 nucleotides read TGTGCCAGCAGACGGAAATGGGCGTCAGCTTCTAGTGGCTACACCTTC. As protein: CASRRKWASASSGYTF.

This clone was seen a handful of times. Other nucleotide sequences from this sample produce the same CDR3. The chain employs TRBV19 and TRBJ2-3; the match to TRBD1 covers 7 bases. Germline trimming cut 3 bases from V and 2 bases from J; bases unmatched to any gene: 8. CDR3 length equals 16 residues. The germline V gene encodes CDR1 LNHDA and CDR2 SQIVND (reference sequence). CDR3 DNA sequence: TGTGCCAGTAGTATGCCCCGGGACAGACTCACAGATACGCAGTATTTT. Protein sequence: CASSMPRDRLTDTQYF.

In regard to this clone: A junction end diverges from the germline sequence, so it may reflect a read error. This rearrangement joins TRBV27 to TRBJ2-1, with a possible D match to TRBD2 (6 bases). This CDR3 comprises 14 residues. Germline V gene data show CDR1 as MNHEY and CDR2 as SMNVEV (reference sequence). CDR3 nucleotides: TGTGCCAGCAGTAACCGGGACTCCTTCAATGAGCAGTTCTTC. Protein product: CASSNRDSFNEQFF.

This sequence joins TRBV5-6 and TRBJ2-7, with 9 bases fitting TRBD1. After removal of 4 bases from V and 3 bases from J, the junction contained 17 bases not matched to a gene. From germline, CDR1 is SGHDT and CDR2 YYEEEE. This CDR3 has 18 residues. CDR3 residues: CASSRSITRDRARYEQYF. Written as DNA, the CDR3 is TGTGCCAGCAGCCGCAGTATCACCCGGGACAGGGCTCGCTACGAGCAGTACTTC.

The V gene is TRBV5-1, the J gene TRBJ1-2; D remains ambiguous. V lost 0 bases and J lost 3, with 9 bases in between. The CDR3 has 14 residues. CDR1 SGHRS and CDR2 YFSETQ come from the germline V gene. CDR3 sequence (DNA): TGCGCCAGCAGCTTGGCAACGGACCACTATGGCTACACCTTC. Its protein is CASSLATDHYGYTF.

The CDR3 sequence: CASGKSLNTEAFF. The CDR3 nucleotides are TGTGCCAGCGGAAAGAGCTTGAACACTGAAGCTTTCTTT. V and J are TRBV14 and TRBJ1-1; D is unresolved. CDR1 SGHDN and CDR2 FVKESK come from the germline V gene. The CDR3 covers 13 residues. The V and J ends lost 8 bases and 0 bases respectively, with 10 bases between them. Variable domain in full (rest from reference TRBV14 and TRBJ1-1): EAGVTQFPSHSVIEKGQTVTLRCDPISGHDNLYWYRRVMGKEIKFLLHFVKESKQDESGMPNNRFLAERTGGTYSTLKVQPAELEDSGVYFCASGKSLNTEAFFGQGTRLTVV.

This clone was detected ten times or more. The V gene is TRBV13, the J gene TRBJ2-3; D may be TRBD2 (6 bases). V gave up 5 bases and J gave up 2 bases, with 14 bases separating them. CDR3 length: 15 amino acids. Looked up from germline, CDR1 is PRHDT and CDR2 is FYEKMQ (reference sequence). CDR3 DNA: TGTGCCAGCAGCACCCGCCGGACTAACACAGATACGCAGTATTTT. Its translation: CASSTRRTNTDTQYF.

The chain carries TRBV29-1 and TRBJ1-1; D might be TRBD1 (5 bases). The ends were cut back, 6 bases at V and 1 base at J, with 12 bases in the middle. The CDR3 is made up of 13 amino acids. CDR1 is SQVTM and CDR2 is ANQGSEA in the germline V gene. CDR3 sequence reads: CSVQGTRNTEAFF. For the CDR3, the DNA is TGCAGCGTGCAGGGAACCCGGAACACTGAAGCTTTCTTT. Using reference TRBV29-1 and TRBJ1-1 for the parts outside the CDR3, the full variable domain is SAVISQKPSRDICQRGTSLTIQCQVDSQVTMMFWYRQQPGQSLTLIATANQGSEATYESGFVIDKFPISRPNLTFSTLTVSNMSPEDSSIYLCSVQGTRNTEAFFGQGTRLTVV.

V is TRBV11-1 and J is TRBJ1-2; D possibly corresponds to TRBD1 (5 bases). This CDR3 has 13 residues. CDR1 SGHAT and CDR2 FQDESV come from the germline V gene (reference sequence). Between the trimmed V and J ends, which lost 5 bases and 4 bases, there was a span of 11 bases. The CDR3 nucleotides read TGTGCCAGCAGCCGGGAGGGGACCTATGGCTACACCTTC. Its protein product is CASSREGTYGYTF.

V is TRBV19 and J is TRBJ2-5; D is unresolved. Trimming took off 4 bases at V and 5 bases at J, with 17 bases between the two ends. The CDR3 has 15 amino acids. Germline V gives CDR1 LNHDA, CDR2 SQIVND (reference sequence). CDR3 sequence reads: CASSTPHRARETQYF. The CDR3 DNA follows: TGTGCCAGTAGTACACCCCACAGAGCCAGGGAGACCCAGTACTTC.

The V call is TRBV18, the J call TRBJ2-1; possibly TRBD2 for D (6 bases). This CDR3 is 17 amino acids long. Germline V gives CDR1 KGHSH, CDR2 LQKENI. The V gene lost 4 bases and the J gene lost 0 bases, with 16 bases spanning the gap. CDR3 protein: CASSLGVGAGSYNEQFF. CDR3 coding DNA: TGTGCCAGCTCACTAGGGGTTGGAGCGGGCTCCTACAATGAGCAGTTCTTC.

This chain joins TRBV6-5 and TRBJ1-1; D call uncertain. CDR3 length equals 13 residues. Germline V gene sequence: CDR1 MNHEY, CDR2 SVGAGI. V was cut by 6 bases and J by 4 bases, with 12 bases left in between. The CDR3 DNA follows: TGTGCCAGCAGACCAATCGAGGTCACTGAAGCTTTCTTT. Translation gives CASRPIEVTEAFF.

Comments on this clone: Germline and junction disagree at one end, which may indicate a read error. The chain carries TRBV5-4 and TRBJ2-7; D tentatively fits TRBD1 or TRBD2 (5 bases each). The CDR3 sequence is 12 residues long. Germline assignment: CDR1 SGHNT and CDR2 YYREEE (reference sequence). The CDR3 nucleotides read TGTGCCAGCAGCTTGGGGGGCCTAGGGACCAACTTC. Amino acids: CASSLGGLGTNF.

Points on this clone: One base separates it from a far larger clone, so it is likely a read error. Distinct nucleotide sequences in the sample also encode this CDR3. This chain connects TRBV11-2 to TRBJ2-1; D is perhaps TRBD2 (5 bases). The V gene lost 2 bases and the J gene lost 4 bases, with 21 bases spanning the gap. This CDR3 is built from 18 residues. Germline-derived CDR1 and CDR2 are SGHAT and FQNNGV. As DNA, the CDR3 is TGTGCCAGCAGCTTAAATCATAGAACTAGTGGGATTTACAATGAGCAGTTCTTC. Protein product: CASSLNHRTSGIYNEQFF.

This chain uses TRBV4-3 with TRBJ1-4; possibly TRBD1 for D (5 bases). Trimming removed 0 bases from V and 4 bases from J, with 12 bases in between. Germline CDR1 is LGHNA and CDR2 is YSLEER. The CDR3 is 16 amino acids. CDR3 coding DNA: TGCGCCAGCAGCCAAGATCTGGGGGTCGGTAATGAAAAACTGTTTTTT. It is translated as CASSQDLGVGNEKLFF.

This clone turned up a few times. Given a much more abundant clone one base away, this may be a read error. The V gene is TRBV5-5, the J gene TRBJ1-2, with a tentative D call TRBD1 (6 bases). CDR1 and CDR2 (germline): SGHKS, YYEKEE (reference sequence). This CDR3 contains 13 residues. The CDR3 protein is CASSPDSLYGHTF. The CDR3 DNA sequence: TGTGCCAGCAGCCCGGACAGCCTCTATGGCCACACCTTC.

The rearrangement joins TRBV15 to TRBJ2-5, with D perhaps given as TRBD1 or TRBD2 (5 bases each). Deletions cut 4 bases from V and 4 bases from J, with 13 bases between. Germline assignment: CDR1 LNHNV and CDR2 YYDKDF (reference sequence). The CDR3 has 14 amino acids. The CDR3 nucleotides read TGTGCCACCAGCAAGCAACAGGAGGTAGAGACCCAGTACTTC. Translated: CATSKQQEVETQYF.

For this clone: Given a much more abundant clone one base away, this may be a read error. Here the CDR3 omits its conserved ending phenylalanine or tryptophan, so a read error is the likely source. The chain combines TRBV7-9 with TRBJ1-2; D possibly corresponds to TRBD1 (5 bases). The germline gives CDR1 SEHNR, CDR2 FQNEAQ (reference sequence). V was trimmed by 0 bases and J by 2 bases, leaving 7 bases between them. This CDR3 is 14 amino acids long. CDR3 DNA: TGTGCCAGCAGCTTAGCACAGGCCAACTATGGCTACACCTCC. This sequence encodes CASSLAQANYGYTS.

This chain links TRBV11-1 with TRBJ1-1; 7 bases are a match to TRBD1. The CDR3 is 14 amino acids. The germline CDR1 and CDR2 sequences are SGHAT and FQDESV (reference sequence). V lost 5 bases and J lost 3; bases outside the gene matches: 6. The CDR3 protein is CASSVDRAYTEAFF. In DNA, the CDR3 is TGTGCCAGCAGCGTCGACAGGGCTTACACTGAAGCTTTCTTT.

The rearrangement joins TRBV10-3 to TRBJ1-3; no definite D call. CDR1 is ENHRY, CDR2 SYGVKD, per germline. The ends were cut back, 3 bases at V and 2 bases at J, with 17 bases in the middle. This CDR3 comprises 17 residues. The CDR3 region is CAISDLGPSSAGNTIYF. In DNA, the CDR3 is TGTGCCATCAGTGATTTAGGGCCCTCTAGCGCTGGAAACACCATATATTTT.

This chain links TRBV28 with TRBJ2-5, with D possibly being TRBD1 (6 bases). The germline gives CDR1 MDHEN, CDR2 SYDVKM. The V and J ends lost 2 bases and 4 bases respectively, with 8 bases between them. The CDR3 sequence is 13 residues long. This chain's CDR3 is CASSLQGPETQYF. The CDR3 nucleotides read TGTGCCAGCAGTTTACAGGGGCCAGAGACCCAGTACTTC.

This clone came up many times. V gene TRBV4-2 combines with J gene TRBJ2-7; 11 bases fit TRBD1. From germline, CDR1 is LGHNA and CDR2 YNFKEQ. The CDR3 is made up of 16 amino acids. The V gene end was trimmed by 0 bases and the J gene end by 4 bases; junction bases not matched to a gene: 5. CDR3 nucleotide sequence: TGTGCCAGCAGCCAAGAGGGCGGGGACAGGGGGTACGAGCAGTACTTC. Residues: CASSQEGGDRGYEQYF.

The V and J genes are TRBV28 and TRBJ1-4; a weak D match, TRBD1 (6 bases). The CDR3 contains 13 residues. V shed 6 bases and J shed 5 bases, with 10 bases lying between them. CDR1 MDHEN and CDR2 SYDVKM come from the germline V gene. The chain's CDR3 is CASRPQGNEKLFF. CDR3 DNA sequence: TGTGCCAGCAGACCACAGGGAAATGAAAAACTGTTTTTT.

This clone showed up just once. J is TRBJ2-1 and V is TRBV28, with unresolved D. V was trimmed by 6 bases and J by 9 bases, leaving 15 bases between them. The CDR3 is 13 residues long. Germline V gene data show CDR1 as MDHEN and CDR2 as SYDVKM. The CDR3 DNA reads as TGTGCCAGCAGCGGACCACTTCCCAGTGAGCAGTTCTTC. This codes for CASSGPLPSEQFF.